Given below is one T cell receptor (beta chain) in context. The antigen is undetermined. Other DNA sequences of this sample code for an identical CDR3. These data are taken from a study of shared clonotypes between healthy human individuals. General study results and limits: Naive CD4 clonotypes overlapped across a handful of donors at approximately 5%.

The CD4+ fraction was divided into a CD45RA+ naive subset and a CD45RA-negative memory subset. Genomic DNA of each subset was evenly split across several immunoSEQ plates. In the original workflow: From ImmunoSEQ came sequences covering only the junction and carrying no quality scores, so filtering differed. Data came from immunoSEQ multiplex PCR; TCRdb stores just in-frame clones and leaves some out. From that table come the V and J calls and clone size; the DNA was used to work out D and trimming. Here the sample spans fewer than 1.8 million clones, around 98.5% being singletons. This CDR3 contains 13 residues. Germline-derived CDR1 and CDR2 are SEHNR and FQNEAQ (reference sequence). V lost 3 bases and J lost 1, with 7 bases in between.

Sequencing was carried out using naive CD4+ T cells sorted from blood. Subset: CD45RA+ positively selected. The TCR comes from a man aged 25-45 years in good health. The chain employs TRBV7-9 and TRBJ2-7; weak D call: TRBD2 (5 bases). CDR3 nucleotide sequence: TGTGCCAGCAGCTTCGGAGGATCCTACGAGCAGTACTTC. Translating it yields CASSFGGSYEQYF.